Shown below are 3 T cell receptor beta chains from a single sample sequenced in a study of blood T cell repertoires in COVID-19. The assay was immunoSEQ multiplex PCR, and TCRdb's table has in-frame clones only and misses some. The sample lists 180,000 or so clones, about 80% occurring once. The specimen was PBMCs or T cells enriched from blood (not recorded which). These receptor sequences come from a man in his 60s who had been exposed to COVID-19.

The chain joins TRBV5-5 to TRBJ2-7; TRBD1 is a possible D gene (6 bases). Germline V gene lookup returns CDR1 SGHKS and CDR2 YYEKEE (reference sequence). The V gene lost 2 bases and the J gene lost 6 bases, with 15 bases spanning the gap. The CDR3 is 14 residues long. The CDR3 DNA reads TGTGCCAGCAGCTTATTTACAGGGCAAACCGAGCAGTACTTC. The encoded protein is CASSLFTGQTEQYF.

The rearrangement uses TRBV19 and TRBJ2-7, with TRBD1 as a possible D gene (5 bases). V dropped 6 bases and J dropped 6 bases, with 27 bases sitting between them. The germline gives CDR1 LNHDA, CDR2 SQIVND (reference sequence). The CDR3 sequence is 17 residues long. The CDR3 region has the DNA TGTGCCAGTAGCCTACGTGGGTGGGGCGGAGATCCCCTCGAGCAGTACTTC. Its translation: CASSLRGWGGDPLEQYF.

This chain joins TRBV5-4 and TRBJ2-3; 9 nucleotides line up with TRBD1. V lost 4 bases and J lost 3; bases outside the gene matches: 9. The germline gives CDR1 SGHNT, CDR2 YYREEE (reference sequence). The CDR3 length is 16 residues. CDR3 protein: CASSMDRGRETDTQYF. The CDR3 DNA follows: TGTGCCAGCAGCATGGACAGGGGACGGGAGACAGATACGCAGTATTTT.